This T cell receptor beta chain was sequenced for a study of T cells in Graves' hyperthyroidism and ophthalmopathy. Pregnant or lactating patients were excluded, as were those with uncontrolled infection or other autoimmune disease. V was shortened by 0 bases and J by 8 bases, with 14 bases between the two germline ends. The CDR3 consists of 15 residues. The germline V gene encodes CDR1 LNHNV and CDR2 YYDKDF (reference sequence). Ten or more counts support this clonotype. TCR beta CDR3 region amplification was performed from RNA transcripts. First-round RT-PCR of the TCR CDR3 relied on the HTBI primer set. TCRdb passed the multiplex PCR reads through MiXCR, listing each CDR3 protein once. The sample lists fewer than 850,000 distinct CDR3 sequences; around a sixth were seen once.

The TCR comes from a man aged 45-65 years with Graves' hyperthyroidism. The chain is built from TRBV15 and TRBJ2-1, with D unresolved. Material: blood. The CDR3 bases are TGTGCCACCAGCAGAGACCTAGAAAATAGGGATGAGCAGTTCTTC. Protein product: CATSRDLENRDEQFF.